This T cell receptor beta chain stems from a study of T cell responses to AZD1222 COVID-19 vaccine. Study-wide results and caveats: Spike as a whole was targeted by vaccine-associated CD4 TCRs, dominant at 160-218 and 743-854.

Data came from immunoSEQ multiplex PCR; TCRdb stores just in-frame clones and leaves some out. The sample holds about 180,000 clones; almost 90% are singletons and the top ten take around 10%. To note about this clone: Its target is unknown.

Germline trimming cut 6 bases from V and 2 bases from J; bases unmatched to any gene: 3. CDR1 SNHLY and CDR2 FYNNEI come from the germline V gene. The CDR3 consists of 14 residues. The sample here was peripheral blood, taken 28 days after the second AZD1222 dose. V and J are TRBV2 and TRBJ2-2; 7 nucleotides agree with TRBD2. This clonotype was sampled from an adult who received the AZD1222 COVID-19 vaccine. This chain's CDR3 is CASRGTTNTGELFF. The CDR3, as DNA: TGTGCCAGCAGGGGGACTACCAACACCGGGGAGCTGTTTTTT.